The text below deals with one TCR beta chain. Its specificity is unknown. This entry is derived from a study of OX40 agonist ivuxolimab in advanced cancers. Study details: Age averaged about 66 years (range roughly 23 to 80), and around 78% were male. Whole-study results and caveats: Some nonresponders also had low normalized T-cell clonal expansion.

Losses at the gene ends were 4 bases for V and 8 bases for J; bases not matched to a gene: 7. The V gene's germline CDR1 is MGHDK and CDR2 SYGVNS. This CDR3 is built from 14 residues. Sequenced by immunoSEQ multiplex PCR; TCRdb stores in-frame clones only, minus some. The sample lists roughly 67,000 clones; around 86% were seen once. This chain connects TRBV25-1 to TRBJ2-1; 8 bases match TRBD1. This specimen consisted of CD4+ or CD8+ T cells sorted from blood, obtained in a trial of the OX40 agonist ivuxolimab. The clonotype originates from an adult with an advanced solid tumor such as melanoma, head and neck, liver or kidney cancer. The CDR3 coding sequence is TGTGCCAGCAGTGGAGAAAACAGGGGGGATGAGCAGTTCTTC. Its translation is CASSGENRGDEQFF.